These 28 T cell receptor beta chains share one sample of origin, sequenced in a study of T cell changes during pregnancy in multiple sclerosis. TCRdb's table, derived via immunoSEQ multiplex PCR, lists solely in-frame clones and lacks some. The sample lists tens of thousands of clones; 93% were seen once. Sequencing used peripheral blood, obtained in the third trimester of pregnancy. Every receptor here comes from a female donor in good health, enrolled as a control in a pregnancy study.

This chain links TRBV10-2 with TRBJ1-1; unclear D gene. V was pared by 8 bases and J by 4 bases, with 11 bases between. The germline gives CDR1 WSHSY, CDR2 SAAADI. The CDR3 is 12 residues long. In DNA, the CDR3 is TGCGCCAGCCTAGATCTGGGCACTGAAGCTTTCTTT. Translated: CASLDLGTEAFF.

This CDR3 is CASMGQNYGYTF. CDR3 nucleotide sequence: TGTGCCAGCATGGGCCAGAACTATGGCTACACCTTC. This sequence joins TRBV28 and TRBJ1-2; D call uncertain. Germline V CDR1 and CDR2: MDHEN, SYDVKM. The CDR3 has 12 residues. V lost 7 bases, J lost 2 bases, and 8 bases lay in between.

The rearrangement uses TRBV11-3 and TRBJ2-1, with 10 bases matching TRBD2. The V and J ends lost 5 bases and 9 bases, in that order; junction bases with no gene match: 10. The CDR3 has 15 residues. Germline V CDR1 and CDR2: SGHNT, YENEEA. The CDR3 spells CASSDNTGLASEQFF. The CDR3, as DNA: TGTGCCAGCAGCGACAACACGGGACTAGCGAGTGAGCAGTTCTTC.

The CDR3 nucleotides are TGTGCCAGCAGCCAAGATCCCCAGACTAGCGGGAGGATTTATGAGCAGTTCTTC. It codes for CASSQDPQTSGRIYEQFF. This chain connects TRBV4-2 to TRBJ2-1; 13 bases fit TRBD2. J gave up 8 bases and V 0 bases, and 10 bases lay outside the gene matches. Germline assignment: CDR1 LGHNA and CDR2 YNFKEQ. The CDR3 spans 18 residues.

The chain uses TRBV4-1 and TRBJ2-7, with 11 bases that match TRBD2. The V and J ends lost 5 bases and 4 bases, in that order; junction bases with no gene match: 4. This CDR3 region has 14 residues. Germline lookup yields CDR1 MGHRA and CDR2 YSYEKL. This CDR3 is CASSSGTSGYEQYF. In DNA form, the CDR3 reads TGCGCCAGCAGCTCCGGGACTAGCGGTTACGAGCAGTACTTC.

The genes are TRBV5-4 and TRBJ2-1; TRBD2 matches 7 bases. V lost 4 bases to trimming and J lost 10 bases; unmatched junction nucleotides: 14. The CDR3 loop spans 15 amino acids. Per the germline V gene, CDR1 is SGHNT and CDR2 is YYREEE (reference sequence). The CDR3 protein is CASSHPQAGLGEQFF. DNA of the CDR3: TGTGCCAGCAGCCATCCTCAAGCGGGATTGGGGGAGCAGTTCTTC.

The chain recombines TRBV28 with TRBJ2-3, with 9 bases fitting TRBD2. The CDR3 sequence is 14 residues long. Trimming removed 6 bases from V and 3 bases from J; junction bases left unmatched: 4. Germline V gives CDR1 MDHEN, CDR2 SYDVKM. CDR3 residues: CASSISGRTDTQYF. CDR3 bases: TGTGCCAGCAGCATTAGCGGGAGAACAGATACGCAGTATTTT.

This clone has ten or more counts. The genes are TRBV30 and TRBJ2-2; 7 nucleotides line up with TRBD2. There are 15 residues in the CDR3. The germline CDR1 and CDR2 sequences are GTSNPN and SVGIG (reference sequence). The V segment lost 4 bases and the J segment 5 bases; nucleotides outside the gene matches: 10. The CDR3 loop is CAWTRAGEETGELFF. The DNA of the CDR3 is TGTGCCTGGACCCGTGCGGGAGAGGAGACCGGGGAGCTGTTTTTT. Variable domain in full (rest from reference TRBV30 and TRBJ2-2): SQTIHQWPATLVQPVGSPLSLECTVEGTSNPNLYWYRQAAGRGLQLLFYSVGIGQISSEVPQNLSASRPQDRQFILSSKKLLLSDSGFYLCAWTRAGEETGELFFGEGSRLTVL.

The chain employs TRBV6-6 and TRBJ1-1; D unclear. The V end was cut by 2 bases, the J end by 1 base, with 11 bases between. The length of the CDR3 is 15 residues. Germline V gives CDR1 MNHNY, CDR2 SVGAGI (reference sequence). The CDR3 reads CASSYTGRGNTEAFF. The DNA of the CDR3 is TGTGCCAGCAGTTACACCGGTCGGGGGAACACTGAAGCTTTCTTT.

The chain is built from TRBV28 and TRBJ2-3; a possible D gene is TRBD2 (6 bases). Germline V gene lookup returns CDR1 MDHEN and CDR2 SYDVKM. CDR3 length: 12 residues. V was pared by 4 bases and J by 5 bases, with 7 bases between. The CDR3 DNA sequence: TGTGCCAGCAGTTGGAGGGGAGATACGCAGTATTTT. This gives the protein CASSWRGDTQYF.

This chain connects TRBV7-8 to TRBJ2-6; tentatively, D is TRBD2 (7 bases). Germline V CDR1 and CDR2: SGHVS, FQNEAQ. The ends were cut back, 5 bases at V and 4 bases at J, with 18 bases in the middle. The CDR3 has 17 residues. The CDR3 reads CASSEGGAGPGANVLTF. DNA for the CDR3: TGTGCCAGCAGCGAGGGGGGGGCAGGGCCCGGGGCCAACGTCCTGACTTTC.

The rearrangement joins TRBV2 to TRBJ1-5, with 9 bases that match TRBD1. The CDR3 length is 14 residues. Looked up from germline, CDR1 is SNHLY and CDR2 is FYNNEI. V shed 6 bases, J shed 7 bases, and the junction held 7 bases outside the gene matches. DNA for the CDR3: TGTGCCAGCAGGTTACAGGGGACAGGGCAGCCCCAGCATTTT. It yields the protein CASRLQGTGQPQHF.

The CDR3 sequence is CASSLDGGNQPQHF. For the CDR3, the DNA is TGTGCCAGCAGCTTGGACGGGGGAAATCAGCCCCAGCATTTT. The gene calls are TRBV5-4 and TRBJ1-5, with D maybe TRBD1 (5 bases). This CDR3 contains 14 residues. Per the germline V gene, CDR1 is SGHNT and CDR2 is YYREEE (reference sequence). Trimming removed 0 bases from V and 4 bases from J, with 8 bases in between.

The chain links TRBV29-1 to TRBJ1-1; maybe TRBD1 (5 bases). Germline-derived CDR1 and CDR2 are SQVTM and ANQGSEA. The CDR3 loop spans 14 amino acids. Trimming took 4 bases from V and 5 from J, leaving 17 bases between them. The CDR3 bases are TGCAGCGTTGTACAAAGAAGGGGTTTGACTGAAGCTTTCTTT. Its protein is CSVVQRRGLTEAFF.

The V and J genes are TRBV4-2 and TRBJ2-1; 7 bases fit TRBD1. V shed 0 bases and J 3 bases; nucleotides not matched to a gene: 2. CDR3 size: 15 residues. Germline CDR1 LGHNA, CDR2 YNFKEQ. The CDR3 nucleotides read TGTGCCAGCAGCCAAGACCGGGACAGCTACAATGAGCAGTTCTTC. This translates into CASSQDRDSYNEQFF.

This sequence joins TRBV7-9 and TRBJ1-2; possible D gene TRBD1, 5 bases. The CDR3 has 13 residues. The V end was cut by 5 bases, the J end by 7 bases, with 14 bases between. Germline V gives CDR1 SEHNR, CDR2 FQNEAQ (reference sequence). The chain's CDR3 is CASSQRDAVGYTF. For the CDR3, the DNA is TGTGCCAGCAGCCAGCGGGACGCGGTTGGCTACACCTTC.

This rearrangement joins TRBV5-1 to TRBJ1-2, with 8 bases that match TRBD1. From germline, CDR1 is SGHRS and CDR2 YFSETQ. Germline trimming cut 1 base from V and 4 bases from J; bases unmatched to any gene: 6. The length of the CDR3 is 15 residues. CDR3: CASSLMSGGIYGYTF. The CDR3, as DNA: TGCGCCAGCAGCTTGATGTCAGGGGGCATCTATGGCTACACCTTC.

The CDR3 sequence: CASSLSVKTGDGYTF. The CDR3 nucleotides are TGTGCCAGCAGCTTGTCGGTTAAGACAGGGGATGGCTACACCTTC. The chain links TRBV5-4 to TRBJ1-2, with 8 bases matching TRBD1. V dropped 1 base and J dropped 6; count of bases not matched to a gene: 8. From germline, CDR1 is SGHNT and CDR2 YYREEE (reference sequence). The CDR3 consists of 15 residues.

The genes are TRBV7-6 and TRBJ2-3; 7 bases map to TRBD2. The trim removed 7 bases at V and 4 bases at J, leaving 11 bases unmatched. CDR1 is SGHVS, CDR2 FNYEAQ, per germline. The CDR3 spans 15 residues. The CDR3 DNA is TGTGCCAGCACTTCGAGGGCGGGAGCCTCAGATACGCAGTATTTT. Its protein is CASTSRAGASDTQYF.

V usage is TRBV19 and J usage is TRBJ2-7, with 7 bases lining up with TRBD2. V lost 1 base, J lost 1 base, and 10 bases stayed unmatched. CDR1 is LNHDA and CDR2 is SQIVND in the germline V gene (reference sequence). The CDR3 runs to 17 residues. CDR3 nucleotide sequence: TGTGCCAGTAGTATAGTCCCCTCGGTAGCGGGTTCCTACGAGCAGTACTTC. Its protein product is CASSIVPSVAGSYEQYF.

The V gene is TRBV5-4, the J gene TRBJ2-1, with 10 positions matching TRBD2. The CDR3 contains 15 residues. Germline V gives CDR1 SGHNT, CDR2 YYREEE (reference sequence). After removal of 2 bases from V and 6 bases from J, the junction contained 5 bases not matched to a gene. The CDR3 loop is CASSFKREGLNEQFF. The CDR3 DNA reads as TGTGCCAGCAGCTTTAAGCGGGAGGGCCTCAATGAGCAGTTCTTC.

This chain connects TRBV18 to TRBJ2-7, with 8 bases aligning to TRBD1. Germline V lookup: CDR1 KGHSH, CDR2 LQKENI. J gave up 1 base and V 2 bases, and 4 bases lay outside the gene matches. The CDR3 is 15 amino acids. The CDR3, as DNA: TGTGCCAGCTCACCAGACAGGGGCAGGTCCTACGAGCAGTACTTC. It codes for CASSPDRGRSYEQYF.

This sequence joins TRBV4-1 and TRBJ2-3, with 8 bases that match TRBD2. V shed 4 bases and J 0 bases; nucleotides not matched to a gene: 6. The germline V gene has CDR1 MGHRA and CDR2 YSYEKL. The CDR3 has 16 amino acids. CDR3 region: CASSRGGRVSTDTQYF. DNA of the CDR3: TGCGCCAGCAGCCGCGGGGGGAGGGTGAGCACAGATACGCAGTATTTT.

The chain's CDR3 is CASSPSIGLGEKLFF. The DNA of the CDR3 is TGCGCCAGCAGCCCCTCCATAGGACTAGGTGAAAAACTGTTTTTT. J is TRBJ1-4 and V is TRBV4-1, with no clear D. CDR3 length: 15 amino acids. V was clipped by 4 bases and J by 7 bases, with 16 bases between them. Germline lookup yields CDR1 MGHRA and CDR2 YSYEKL.

The chain recombines TRBV9 with TRBJ1-2; possible D gene TRBD1, 5 bases. Trimming took 3 bases from V and 0 from J, leaving 12 bases between them. This CDR3 spans 15 amino acids. Germline V CDR1 and CDR2: SGDLS, YYNGEE. CDR3 in DNA: TGTGCCAGCAGCGCGACAGAGACTTCTAACTATGGCTACACCTTC. Encoded protein: CASSATETSNYGYTF.

The CDR3 here is CASSQVEGAGYGYTF. The CDR3 DNA reads as TGCGCCAGCAGCCAAGTCGAGGGGGCAGGCTATGGCTACACCTTC. The rearrangement links TRBV4-1 to TRBJ1-2; 7 bases agree with TRBD1. The CDR3 sequence is 15 residues long. The V gene end was trimmed by 1 base and the J gene end by 4 bases; junction bases not matched to a gene: 6. CDR1 and CDR2 (germline): MGHRA, YSYEKL.

The chain recombines TRBV25-1 with TRBJ2-7; D is possibly TRBD2 (6 bases). The CDR3 is 15 residues long. The V end was cut by 0 bases, the J end by 1 base, with 10 bases between. Germline loops: CDR1 MGHDK, CDR2 SYGVNS. CDR3 DNA sequence: TGTGCCAGCAGTGAATATGCGGGACCTTCCTACGAGCAGTACTTC. Encoded protein: CASSEYAGPSYEQYF.

This chain connects TRBV4-1 to TRBJ2-2, with D possibly matching TRBD1 (5 bases). Between the trimmed V and J ends, which lost 4 bases and 7 bases, there was a span of 16 bases. CDR3 length equals 15 residues. Looked up from germline, CDR1 is MGHRA and CDR2 is YSYEKL. CDR3 protein: CASSPQGVSVGELFF. The CDR3, as DNA: TGCGCCAGCAGCCCCCAGGGTGTTTCGGTCGGGGAGCTGTTTTTT.